This TCR beta chain was observed in a study of shared clonotypes between healthy human individuals. Donors, without exception, were Caucasian adults residing in Nashville, Tennessee. The V gene lost 5 bases and the J gene lost 0 bases, with 9 bases spanning the gap. This CDR3 is built from 13 residues. In germline, CDR1 is SGHRS, CDR2 YFSETQ. As to this clone: Distinct nucleotide sequences in the sample also encode this CDR3.

TCRdb keeps only in-frame clones here, not all; method: immunoSEQ multiplex PCR. The repertoire holds more than 2,000,000 clones, roughly 92% seen once, with 0.11% to 0.15% in the top ten. The source is a man aged 18 to 35 in good health. Sequences were obtained from naive CD4+ T cells sorted from blood. Described subset: CD45RA+ positively selected. This chain joins TRBV5-1 and TRBJ2-7; weak D call: TRBD2 (6 bases). The CDR3 loop is CASRAGSSYEQYF. The DNA of the CDR3 is TGCGCCAGCAGGGCCGGGAGCTCCTACGAGCAGTACTTC.